The entry below gives a single T cell receptor (beta chain) sequence along with its context. Its antigen is not known. The data were taken from a study of monozygotic twins with inflammatory bowel disease. Study-wide results and limits: The analysis yielded no support for one strong signal or clonotype associated with IBD. No discrimination was achieved between different T cell subtypes.

This CDR3 region has 14 residues. The germline V gene has CDR1 SQVTM and CDR2 ANQGSEA. Per TCR library, roughly 3,600 ng of total RNA was used. TCRdb reprocessed the 5' RACE reads and reports one entry per CDR3 protein, with no DNA. This sample carries 300,000 to 450,000 distinct CDR3 sequences, with roughly 2.6% going to the ten biggest clones. The V call is TRBV29-1, the J call TRBJ2-3. The sequence came from a human donor with ulcerative colitis or Crohn's disease, or a healthy co-twin of an affected twin (not recorded which). Material: blood. CDR3 residues: CSVDEGSNTDTQYF.